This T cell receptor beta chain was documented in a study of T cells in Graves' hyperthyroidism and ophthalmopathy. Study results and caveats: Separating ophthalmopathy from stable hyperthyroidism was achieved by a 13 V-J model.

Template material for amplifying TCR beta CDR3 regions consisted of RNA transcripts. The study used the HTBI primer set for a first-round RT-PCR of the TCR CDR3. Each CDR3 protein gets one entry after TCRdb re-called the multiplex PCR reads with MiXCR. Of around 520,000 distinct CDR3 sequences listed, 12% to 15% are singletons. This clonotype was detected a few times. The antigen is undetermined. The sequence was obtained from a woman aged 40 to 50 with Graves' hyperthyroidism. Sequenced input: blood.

CDR3 nucleotide sequence: TGTGCCAGCCTGGAGCGGGGCACAGATACGCAGTATTTT. Translated: CASLERGTDTQYF. The rearrangement links TRBV3-1 to TRBJ2-3, with D possibly TRBD2 on 6 matching bases. Germline assignment: CDR1 LGHDT and CDR2 YNNKEL (reference sequence). The CDR3 totals 13 residues. The V and J ends lost 8 bases and 1 base respectively, with 10 bases between them.